The entry that follows covers one T cell receptor (beta chain) sequence. This clonotype has only a few counts. No cognate antigen has been identified for it. Base qualities are missing; no much larger clone stands one base away. This entry belongs to a study of T cells after yellow fever vaccination (dated by TCRdb to 2018 to 2020). In the study overall: The SMART-Seq v4 Ultra Low Input RNA kit was used to prepare libraries from fractions with low cell numbers. To follow T-cell clones before and after primary and booster YFV17D yellow fever vaccination, bulk TCR alpha and beta repertoires were sequenced over time. Two healthy male donors, one aged 18 to 29 and one aged 30 to 40 years, made up the cohort. Blood was drawn at multiple timepoints before and after primary and secondary immunization, with bulk PBMC replicates and cell subsets isolated. The full study reports these points: Compared with the primary T-cell response, the secondary T-cell response was weaker but faster, peaking on day 5 rather than day 15. Computational filtering was required because FACS-sorted repertoires could contain abundant contaminating clonotypes from the bulk population. Only a couple of donors were included in the study, so the extent to which the findings can be generalized is limited. After the booster, most of the clones that had expanded following primary vaccination were detected again (approximately 96% of CD4 and around 90% of CD8), which suggests that memory was broadly maintained. A small share of clonotypes was detected in both CD4 and CD8 compartments, with the overlap likely arising from convergent recombination.

From the cysteine up to the phenylalanine, the CDR3 has a length of 16 residues. Left in the record is the CDR3 DNA by itself, 48 bases read in frame from the first base. The V and J ends are trimmed by 1 base and 1 base, leaving 8 bases between them. The germline V gene supplies CDR1 LGHNA and CDR2 YSLEER. In light of the paper, this sample's treatment or condition label describes: live attenuated yellow fever vaccine strain. At each blood-draw timepoint, two biological replicates of bulk PBMCs were obtained. PBMCs were isolated from peripheral blood using a standard Ficoll-Paque protocol. RNA was extracted with TriZol from bulk PBMCs, CD4 and CD8 fractions, and dextramer-positive and dextramer-negative fractions. TCRdb names Illumina NovaSeq 6000 as the instrument used. Synthesis of TCR cDNA relied on 5'RACE template switching, a step that introduced a universal primer site along with unique molecular identifiers. Priming for cDNA synthesis came from both the TCR alpha and TCR beta constant segments. Library amplification involved two PCR steps, and the second step added sample barcodes and sequencing adapters. Sequencing of the libraries was done on either Illumina HiSeq 2500 (2x100 bp) or NovaSeq (2x150 bp). Per the authors' processing: Demultiplexing of reads and collapsing into UMI consensus sequences were performed with MIGEC, and V(D)J alignment was carried out with MiXCR. Vaccine-responding clonotypes were defined with edgeR using replicate PBMC samples, requiring FDR below 0.01 and a log2 fold change above 5 up to day 15. Each bulk clonotype received a CD4 or CD8 identity based on whether the sequenced CD4 or CD8 repertoire contained that clonotype at higher abundance. TCRdb reprocessed the public reads (quality trimming at Q25 with fastp, clone calling with MiXCR) and kept in-frame beta chains. CDR3 protein duplicates are merged, each entry listing the most common genes and DNA. TCRdb's processing, not the study's, gives the V and J calls here. The sample profile shows a few hundred thousand distinct CDR3 sequences; 4.1% of them were found once. The ten largest clones take up about 26% of the sample.

The V gene is TRBV4-3 and the J gene is TRBJ2-6; too little of a D gene remains to name it. The sequences come from PBMCs, collected 5 days after the yellow fever booster vaccination. This receptor was obtained from a man younger than 35 who received the YFV17D yellow fever vaccine. Here the CDR3 is given as CASSQVWGSGANVLTF. The nucleotides are TGCGCCAGCAGCCAAGTATGGGGATCTGGGGCCAACGTCCTGACTTTC.